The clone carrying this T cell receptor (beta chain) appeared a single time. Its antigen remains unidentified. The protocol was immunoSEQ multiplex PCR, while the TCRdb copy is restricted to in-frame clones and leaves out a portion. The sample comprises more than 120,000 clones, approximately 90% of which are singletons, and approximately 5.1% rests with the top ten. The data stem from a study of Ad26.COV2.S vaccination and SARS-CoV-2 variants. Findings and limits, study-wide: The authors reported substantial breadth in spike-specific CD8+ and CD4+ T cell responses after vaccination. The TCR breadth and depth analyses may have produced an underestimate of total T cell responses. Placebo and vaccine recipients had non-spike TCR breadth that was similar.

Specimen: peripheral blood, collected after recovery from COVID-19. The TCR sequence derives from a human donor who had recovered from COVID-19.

The CDR3 spells CASSPERGSDTQYF. In nucleotides, the CDR3 is TGTGCCAGCAGCCCGGAGCGAGGGTCGGATACGCAGTATTTT. The chain combines TRBV11-3 with TRBJ2-3, with D maybe TRBD2 (5 bases). The germline V gene has CDR1 SGHNT and CDR2 YENEEA. Trimming removed 5 bases at V and 6 bases at J, with 15 bases between. The length of the CDR3 is 14 residues.